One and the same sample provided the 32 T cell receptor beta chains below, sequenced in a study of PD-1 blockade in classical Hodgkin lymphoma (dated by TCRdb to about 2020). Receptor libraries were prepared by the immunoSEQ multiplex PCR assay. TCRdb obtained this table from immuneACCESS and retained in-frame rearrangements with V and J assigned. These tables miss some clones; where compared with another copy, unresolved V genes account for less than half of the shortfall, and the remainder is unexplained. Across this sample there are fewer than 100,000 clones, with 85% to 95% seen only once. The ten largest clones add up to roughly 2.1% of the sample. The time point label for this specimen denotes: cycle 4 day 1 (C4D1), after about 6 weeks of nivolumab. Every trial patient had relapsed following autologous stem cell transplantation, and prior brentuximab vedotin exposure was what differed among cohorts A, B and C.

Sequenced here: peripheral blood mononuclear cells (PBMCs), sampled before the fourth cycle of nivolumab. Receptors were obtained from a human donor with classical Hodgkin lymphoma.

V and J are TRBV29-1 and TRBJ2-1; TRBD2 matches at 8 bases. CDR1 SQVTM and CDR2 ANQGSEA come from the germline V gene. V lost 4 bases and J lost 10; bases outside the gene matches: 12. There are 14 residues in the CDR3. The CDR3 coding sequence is TGCAGCGTTGGTGCCGGGACTAGGGTTAGGGAGCAGTTCTTC. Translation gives CSVGAGTRVREQFF.

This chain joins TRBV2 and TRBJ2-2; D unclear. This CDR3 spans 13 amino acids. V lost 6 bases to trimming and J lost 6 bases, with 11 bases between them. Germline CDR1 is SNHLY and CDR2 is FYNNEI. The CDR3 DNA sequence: TGTGCCAGCAGGGTACCCCCCGCCGGGGAGCTGTTTTTT. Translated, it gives CASRVPPAGELFF.

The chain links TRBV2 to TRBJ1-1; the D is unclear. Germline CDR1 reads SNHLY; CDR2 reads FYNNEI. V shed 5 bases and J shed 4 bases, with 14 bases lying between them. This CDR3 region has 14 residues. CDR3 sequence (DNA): TGTGCCAGCAGTACACAACCCGGGAGCACTGAAGCTTTCTTT. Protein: CASSTQPGSTEAFF.

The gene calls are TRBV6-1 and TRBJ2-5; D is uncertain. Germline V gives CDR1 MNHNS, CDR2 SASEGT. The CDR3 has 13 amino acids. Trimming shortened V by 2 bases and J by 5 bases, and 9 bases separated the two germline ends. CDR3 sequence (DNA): TGTGCCAGCAGTGAATCTGATTGGGAGACCCAGTACTTC. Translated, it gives CASSESDWETQYF.

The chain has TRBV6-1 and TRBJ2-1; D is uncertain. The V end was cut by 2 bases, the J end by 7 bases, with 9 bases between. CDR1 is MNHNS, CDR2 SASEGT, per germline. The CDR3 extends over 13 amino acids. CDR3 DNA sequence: TGTGCCAGCAGTGAAATCCCCAGTAATGAGCAGTTCTTC. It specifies CASSEIPSNEQFF.

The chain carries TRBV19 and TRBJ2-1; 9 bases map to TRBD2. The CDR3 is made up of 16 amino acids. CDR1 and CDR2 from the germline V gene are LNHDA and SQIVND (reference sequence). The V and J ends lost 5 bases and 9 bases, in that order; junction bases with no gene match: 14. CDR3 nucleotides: TGTGCCAGTAGTTCCTGGGGCGGGAGGGCCTACGGTGAGCAGTTCTTC. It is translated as CASSSWGGRAYGEQFF.

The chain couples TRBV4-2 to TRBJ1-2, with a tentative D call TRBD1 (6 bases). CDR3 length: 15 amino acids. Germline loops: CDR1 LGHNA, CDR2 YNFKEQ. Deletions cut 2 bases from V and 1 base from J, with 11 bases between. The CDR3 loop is CASSQLQGINYGYTF. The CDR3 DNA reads TGTGCCAGCAGCCAATTACAGGGCATTAACTATGGCTACACCTTC.

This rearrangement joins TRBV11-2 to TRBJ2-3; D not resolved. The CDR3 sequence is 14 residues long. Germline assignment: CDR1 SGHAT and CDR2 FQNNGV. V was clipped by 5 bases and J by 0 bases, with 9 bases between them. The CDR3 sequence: CASSRSGSTDTQYF. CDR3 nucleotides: TGTGCCAGCAGCCGGAGTGGAAGCACAGATACGCAGTATTTT.

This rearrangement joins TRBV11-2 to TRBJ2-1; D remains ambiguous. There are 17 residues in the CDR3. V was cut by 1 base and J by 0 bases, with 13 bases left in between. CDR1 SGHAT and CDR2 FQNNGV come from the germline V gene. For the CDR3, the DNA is TGTGCCAGCAGCTTAGCAGACACCCCGAGCTCCTACAATGAGCAGTTCTTC. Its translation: CASSLADTPSSYNEQFF.

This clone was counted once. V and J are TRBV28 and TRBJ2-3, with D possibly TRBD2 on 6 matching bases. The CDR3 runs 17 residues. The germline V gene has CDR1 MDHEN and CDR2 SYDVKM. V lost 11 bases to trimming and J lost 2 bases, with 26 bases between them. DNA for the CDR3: TGTGCCCTGAATAGGGGACTCAACCGGGCCTACACAGATACGCAGTATTTT. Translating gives CALNRGLNRAYTDTQYF.

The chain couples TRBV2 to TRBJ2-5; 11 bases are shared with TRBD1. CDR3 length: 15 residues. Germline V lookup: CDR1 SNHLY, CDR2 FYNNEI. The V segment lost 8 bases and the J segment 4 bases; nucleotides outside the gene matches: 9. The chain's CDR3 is CASAEDRGQRETQYF. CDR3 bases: TGTGCCAGCGCTGAGGACAGGGGGCAAAGAGAGACCCAGTACTTC.

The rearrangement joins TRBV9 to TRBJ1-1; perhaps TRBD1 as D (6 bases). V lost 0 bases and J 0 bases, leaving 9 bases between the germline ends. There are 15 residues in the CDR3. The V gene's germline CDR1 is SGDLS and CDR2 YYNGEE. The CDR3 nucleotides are TGTGCCAGCAGCGTAGCTGGACAGATGAACACTGAAGCTTTCTTT. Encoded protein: CASSVAGQMNTEAFF.

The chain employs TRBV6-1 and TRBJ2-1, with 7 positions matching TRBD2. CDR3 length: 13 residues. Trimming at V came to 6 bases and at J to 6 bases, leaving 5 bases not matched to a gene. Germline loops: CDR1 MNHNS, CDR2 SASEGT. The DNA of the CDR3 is TGTGCCAGCAGCGGGAGGATTAGCAATGAGCAGTTCTTC. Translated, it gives CASSGRISNEQFF.

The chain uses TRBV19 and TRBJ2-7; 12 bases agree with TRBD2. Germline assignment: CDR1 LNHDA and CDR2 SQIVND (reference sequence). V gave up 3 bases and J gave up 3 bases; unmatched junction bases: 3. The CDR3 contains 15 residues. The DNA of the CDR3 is TGTGCCAGTAGTATTGGACTAGCGGGGATCTACGAGCAGTACTTC. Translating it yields CASSIGLAGIYEQYF. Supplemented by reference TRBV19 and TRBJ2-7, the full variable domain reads DGGITQSPKYLFRKEGQNVTLSCEQNLNHDAMYWYRQDPGQGLRLIYYSQIVNDFQKGDIAEGYSVSREKKESFPLTVTSAQKNPTAFYLCASSIGLAGIYEQYFGPGTRLTVT.

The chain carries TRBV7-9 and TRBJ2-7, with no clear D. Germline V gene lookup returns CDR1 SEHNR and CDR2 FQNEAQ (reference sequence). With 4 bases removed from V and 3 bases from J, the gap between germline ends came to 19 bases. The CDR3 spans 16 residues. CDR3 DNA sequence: TGTGCCAGCAGCTCCCCTGGGTCCCCTTCTTTCTACGAGCAGTACTTC. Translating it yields CASSSPGSPSFYEQYF.

CDR3 loop: CASSPGTAKETQYF. The CDR3 DNA follows: TGTGCCAGCAGTCCCGGGACAGCAAAAGAGACCCAGTACTTC. The rearrangement joins TRBV28 to TRBJ2-5; TRBD1 aligns across 7 bases. The trim removed 5 bases at V and 3 bases at J, leaving 6 bases unmatched. The CDR3 runs to 14 residues. CDR1 and CDR2 (germline): MDHEN, SYDVKM. The full variable domain, its missing parts supplied by reference TRBV28 and TRBJ2-5, is DVKVTQSSRYLVKRTGEKVFLECVQDMDHENMFWYRQDPGLGLRLIYFSYDVKMKEKGDIPEGYSVSREKKERFSLILESASTNQTSMYLCASSPGTAKETQYFGPGTRLLVL.

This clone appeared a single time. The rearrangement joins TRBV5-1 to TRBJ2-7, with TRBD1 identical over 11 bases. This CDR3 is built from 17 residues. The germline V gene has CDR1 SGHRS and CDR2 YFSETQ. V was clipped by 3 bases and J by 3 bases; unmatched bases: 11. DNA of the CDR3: TGCGCCAGCAGCTCCACAAACACGGGACAGGGGGGCTACGAGCAGTACTTC. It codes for CASSSTNTGQGGYEQYF.

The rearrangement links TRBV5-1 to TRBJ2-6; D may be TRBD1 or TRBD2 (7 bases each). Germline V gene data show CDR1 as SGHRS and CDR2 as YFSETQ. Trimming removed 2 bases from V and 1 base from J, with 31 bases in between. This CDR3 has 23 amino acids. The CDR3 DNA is TGCGCCAGCAGCTTTGATCGACAGGGAGGGTTAGGGTACGAAACTTCTGGGGCCAACGTCCTGACTTTC. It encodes CASSFDRQGGLGYETSGANVLTF.

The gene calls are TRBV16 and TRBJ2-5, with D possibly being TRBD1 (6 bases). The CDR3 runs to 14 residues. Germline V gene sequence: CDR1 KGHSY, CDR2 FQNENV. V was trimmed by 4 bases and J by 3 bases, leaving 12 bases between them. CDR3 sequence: CASSRQTGKETQYF. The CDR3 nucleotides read TGTGCCAGCAGCCGCCAAACAGGGAAAGAGACCCAGTACTTC. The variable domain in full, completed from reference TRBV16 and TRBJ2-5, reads GEEVAQTPKHLVRGEGQKAKLYCAPIKGHSYVFWYQQVLKNEFKFLISFQNENVFDETGMPKERFSAKCLPNSPCSLEIQATKLEDSAVYFCASSRQTGKETQYFGPGTRLLVL.

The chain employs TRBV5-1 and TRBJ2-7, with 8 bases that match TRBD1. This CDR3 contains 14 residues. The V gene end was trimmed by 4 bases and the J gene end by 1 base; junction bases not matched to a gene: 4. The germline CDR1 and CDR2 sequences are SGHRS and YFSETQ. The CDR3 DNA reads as TGCGCCAGCAGCCGGACAGGGAATTCCTACGAGCAGTACTTC. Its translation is CASSRTGNSYEQYF. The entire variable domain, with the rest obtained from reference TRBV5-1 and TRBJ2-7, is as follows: KAGVTQTPRYLIKTRGQQVTLSCSPISGHRSVSWYQQTPGQGLQFLFEYFSETQRNKGNFPGRFSGRQFSNSRSEMNVSTLELGDSALYLCASSRTGNSYEQYFGPGTRLTVT.

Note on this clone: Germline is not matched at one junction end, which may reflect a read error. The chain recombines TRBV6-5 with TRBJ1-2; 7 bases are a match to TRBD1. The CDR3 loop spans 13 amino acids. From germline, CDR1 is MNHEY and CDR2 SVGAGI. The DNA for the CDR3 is TGTGCCAGCGGTTACCAGGGGGTGAAAGGCTACACCTTC. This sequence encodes CASGYQGVKGYTF.

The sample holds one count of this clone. The CDR3, as DNA: TGTGCCAGCAGTGAATATGGCAGGGCAGGTTGGGATGAGCAGTTCTTC. Protein product: CASSEYGRAGWDEQFF. The V gene is TRBV25-1, the J gene TRBJ2-1; possibly TRBD1 for D (5 bases). The CDR3 extends over 16 amino acids. Germline V gene lookup returns CDR1 MGHDK and CDR2 SYGVNS. The V end lost 0 bases, the J end lost 8 bases, and 17 bases lay between the germline ends.

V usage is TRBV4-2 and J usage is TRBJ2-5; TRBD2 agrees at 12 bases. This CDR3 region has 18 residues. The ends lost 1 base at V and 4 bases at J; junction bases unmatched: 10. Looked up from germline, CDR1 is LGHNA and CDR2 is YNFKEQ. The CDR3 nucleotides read TGTGCCAGCAGCCAAGGTCAACTAGCGGGAGGATTAGGAGAGACCCAGTACTTC. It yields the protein CASSQGQLAGGLGETQYF.

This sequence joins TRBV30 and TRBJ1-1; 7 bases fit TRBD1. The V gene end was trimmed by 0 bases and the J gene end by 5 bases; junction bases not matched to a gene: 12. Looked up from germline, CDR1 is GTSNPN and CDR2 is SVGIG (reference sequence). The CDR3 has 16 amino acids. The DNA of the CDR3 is TGTGCCTGGAGTGTCAGGGGGTGGTCGGGAGGGACTGAAGCTTTCTTT. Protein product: CAWSVRGWSGGTEAFF.

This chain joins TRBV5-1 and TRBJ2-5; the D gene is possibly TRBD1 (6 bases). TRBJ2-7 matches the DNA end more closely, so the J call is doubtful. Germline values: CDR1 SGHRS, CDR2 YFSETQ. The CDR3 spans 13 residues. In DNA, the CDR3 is TGCGCCAGCAGCCTGACAGGCCCCTACGAGCAGTACTTC. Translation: CASSLTGPYEQYF.

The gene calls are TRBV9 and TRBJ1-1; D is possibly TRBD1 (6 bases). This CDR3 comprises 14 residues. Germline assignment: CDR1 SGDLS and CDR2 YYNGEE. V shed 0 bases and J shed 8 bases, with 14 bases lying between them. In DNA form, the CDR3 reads TGTGCCAGCAGCGTAGTAGCCGAAGGGGGGGAAGCTTTCTTT. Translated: CASSVVAEGGEAFF.

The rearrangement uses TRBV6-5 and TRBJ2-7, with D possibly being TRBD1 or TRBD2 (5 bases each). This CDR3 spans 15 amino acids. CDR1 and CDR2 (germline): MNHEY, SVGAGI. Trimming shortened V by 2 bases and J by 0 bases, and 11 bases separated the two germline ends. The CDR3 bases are TGTGCCAGCAGTTACGGGACGCCCACCTCCTACGAGCAGTACTTC. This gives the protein CASSYGTPTSYEQYF.

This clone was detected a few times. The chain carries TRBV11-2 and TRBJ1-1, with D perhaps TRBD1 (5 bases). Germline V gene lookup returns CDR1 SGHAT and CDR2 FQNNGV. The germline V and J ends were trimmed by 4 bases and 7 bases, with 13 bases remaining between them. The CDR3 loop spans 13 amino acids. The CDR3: CASSSLRVFEAFF. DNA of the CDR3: TGTGCCAGCAGCTCCCTCAGGGTATTTGAAGCTTTCTTT.

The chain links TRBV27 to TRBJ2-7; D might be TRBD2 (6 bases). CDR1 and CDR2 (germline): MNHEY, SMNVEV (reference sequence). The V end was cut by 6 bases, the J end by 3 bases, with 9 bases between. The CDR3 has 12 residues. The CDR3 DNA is TGTGCCAGCAGGGGACTTTACTACGAGCAGTACTTC. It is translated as CASRGLYYEQYF.

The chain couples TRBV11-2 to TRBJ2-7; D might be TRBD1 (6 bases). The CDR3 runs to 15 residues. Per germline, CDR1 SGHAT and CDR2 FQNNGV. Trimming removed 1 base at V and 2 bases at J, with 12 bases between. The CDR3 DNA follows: TGTGCCAGCAGCTTAGGGTCCTACAGGGCCTACGAGCAGTACTTC. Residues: CASSLGSYRAYEQYF.

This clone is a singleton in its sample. CDR3 DNA sequence: TGCGCCAGCAGCTCCAGGGGGGGGCTTTCCTACGAGCAGTACTTC. Amino acids: CASSSRGGLSYEQYF. The chain employs TRBV5-1 and TRBJ2-7; D tentatively fits TRBD1 or TRBD2 (7 bases each). The V and J ends lost 3 bases and 1 base respectively, with 14 bases between them. The length of the CDR3 is 15 residues. CDR1 is SGHRS and CDR2 is YFSETQ in the germline V gene. The whole variable domain, filled in from reference TRBV5-1 and TRBJ2-7, reads KAGVTQTPRYLIKTRGQQVTLSCSPISGHRSVSWYQQTPGQGLQFLFEYFSETQRNKGNFPGRFSGRQFSNSRSEMNVSTLELGDSALYLCASSSRGGLSYEQYFGPGTRLTVT.

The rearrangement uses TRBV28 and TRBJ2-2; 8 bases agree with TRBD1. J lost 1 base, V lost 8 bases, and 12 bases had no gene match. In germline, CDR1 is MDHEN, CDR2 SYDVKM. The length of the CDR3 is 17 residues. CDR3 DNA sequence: TGTGCCAGCCAAACGACAGGGGTTATGGGGAACACCGGGGAGCTGTTTTTT. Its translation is CASQTTGVMGNTGELFF.